One sample yielded the 27 T cell receptor beta chains listed below, sequenced in a study of cytomegalovirus exposure and HLA in healthy donors. Method: immunoSEQ multiplex PCR; TCRdb's copy keeps in-frame clones and lacks some. The table lists 300,000 to 350,000 clones, roughly 86% of them singletons, with roughly 0.96% in the top ten. Sequenced sample: PBMCs. These receptors originate from a man aged 30 to 39 in good health and CMV-seronegative.

The chain is built from TRBV2 and TRBJ1-2; D might be TRBD1 (6 bases). CDR1 and CDR2 from the germline V gene are SNHLY and FYNNEI. The CDR3 covers 13 residues. V lost 6 bases and J lost 3, with 11 bases in between. This CDR3 is CASSAGQYYGYTF. The CDR3 DNA reads TGTGCCAGCAGCGCAGGACAGTACTATGGCTACACCTTC.

V is TRBV13 and J is TRBJ2-3; 11 bases are shared with TRBD2. The CDR3 totals 14 residues. Losses at the gene ends were 0 bases for V and 11 bases for J; bases not matched to a gene: 4. CDR1 is PRHDT, CDR2 FYEKMQ, per germline (reference sequence). The CDR3 nucleotides are TGTGCCAGCAGCTTAGGACTAGCGGGGGACCGGCAGTATTTT. Protein: CASSLGLAGDRQYF.

The rearrangement joins TRBV4-1 to TRBJ1-3; TRBD1 matches 8 bases. Trimming cost V 4 bases and J 3 bases; bases outside gene matches: 14. CDR1 is MGHRA and CDR2 is YSYEKL in the germline V gene. The CDR3 is 18 residues long. CDR3 DNA sequence: TGCGCCAGCAGCCGCGGACAGGGCGAGGGCGTTTATGGAAACACCATATATTTT. This codes for CASSRGQGEGVYGNTIYF.

This clone was seen more than once but under ten times. The gene calls are TRBV6-6 and TRBJ1-2, with 7 positions matching TRBD1. The trim removed 7 bases at V and 8 bases at J, leaving 13 bases unmatched. Germline CDR1 is MNHNY and CDR2 is SVGAGI (reference sequence). The CDR3 totals 14 residues. CDR3 region: CASNTRATGVGYTF. The CDR3 coding sequence is TGTGCCAGCAATACACGCGCTACAGGGGTCGGCTACACCTTC.

Of note for this clone: In the same sample, other DNA sequences code for this CDR3. This rearrangement joins TRBV5-1 to TRBJ2-7; tentatively, D is TRBD1 (5 bases). The germline gives CDR1 SGHRS, CDR2 YFSETQ. The CDR3 covers 14 residues. Trimming left V 0 bases short and J 2 bases short, with 9 bases between. CDR3 nucleotide sequence: TGCGCCAGCAGCTTGGAGTTAGGGGCCTACGAGCAGTACTTC. It specifies CASSLELGAYEQYF.

The chain joins TRBV6-5 to TRBJ1-6; tentative D call: TRBD1 (5 bases). This CDR3 has 16 residues. Germline CDR1 MNHEY, CDR2 SVGAGI. With 2 bases removed from V and 2 bases from J, the gap between germline ends came to 10 bases. CDR3 loop: CASSYRTMPYNSPLHF. Written as DNA, the CDR3 is TGTGCCAGCAGTTACCGGACAATGCCCTATAATTCACCCCTCCACTTT.

This clone occurred once. The rearrangement uses TRBV14 and TRBJ2-5; tentatively, D is TRBD2 (6 bases). Trimming shortened V by 0 bases and J by 5 bases, and 13 bases separated the two germline ends. The CDR3 is 15 residues long. From germline, CDR1 is SGHDN and CDR2 FVKESK. CDR3 sequence (DNA): TGTGCCAGCAGCCAAGAGAAGGGAGGACTGGAGACCCAGTACTTC. Amino acids: CASSQEKGGLETQYF.

This clone was seen once. The rearrangement links TRBV19 to TRBJ1-2, with 10 bases identical to TRBD1. CDR1 LNHDA and CDR2 SQIVND come from the germline V gene (reference sequence). The V and J ends lost 4 bases and 4 bases, in that order; junction bases with no gene match: 15. This CDR3 has 18 amino acids. CDR3 loop: CASSKFTGTGALSYGYTF. The CDR3 DNA reads TGTGCCAGTAGTAAATTTACCGGGACAGGGGCGCTAAGCTATGGCTACACCTTC.

The rearrangement uses TRBV10-1 and TRBJ2-3; D possibly corresponds to TRBD2 (5 bases). The CDR3 totals 13 residues. Germline lookup yields CDR1 WNHNN and CDR2 SYGVQD (reference sequence). Trimming removed 8 bases at V and 5 bases at J, with 14 bases between. DNA of the CDR3: TGCGCCAGCGGACTCTCGGGCCGAGATACGCAGTATTTT. Encoded protein: CASGLSGRDTQYF.

This clone was picked up one time. The chain joins TRBV13 to TRBJ2-5; D is unclear. V was clipped by 5 bases and J by 0 bases, with 16 bases between them. In germline, CDR1 is PRHDT, CDR2 FYEKMQ (reference sequence). The CDR3 sequence is 16 residues long. The CDR3 DNA sequence: TGTGCCAGCAGCCCGCGTCGAGGCAGAAACCAAGAGACCCAGTACTTC. It is translated as CASSPRRGRNQETQYF.

The V call is TRBV4-1, the J call TRBJ1-2, with 12 bases fitting TRBD1. The germline V gene encodes CDR1 MGHRA and CDR2 YSYEKL. CDR3 length equals 16 residues. V shed 1 base, J shed 6 bases, and the junction held 6 bases outside the gene matches. CDR3 nucleotides: TGCGCCAGCAGCCAAGTCACGGGACAGGGGGCAGATGGCTACACCTTC. Protein: CASSQVTGQGADGYTF.

This clone was observed a single time. The rearrangement uses TRBV5-6 and TRBJ1-1; 10 positions agree with TRBD1. The CDR3 consists of 13 residues. Germline V gene sequence: CDR1 SGHDT, CDR2 YYEEEE. The V and J ends lost 3 bases and 4 bases, in that order; junction bases with no gene match: 0. The DNA for the CDR3 is TGTGCCAGCAGCTGGACAGGGGGCACTGAAGCTTTCTTT. Translated: CASSWTGGTEAFF.

The V call is TRBV25-1, the J call TRBJ2-7, with D possibly being TRBD2 (7 bases). Trimming pared 4 bases from V and 5 bases from J, leaving 15 bases between. The CDR3 contains 14 residues. Germline loops: CDR1 MGHDK, CDR2 SYGVNS. The CDR3 protein is CASSVAGAPNEQYF. CDR3 DNA: TGTGCCAGCAGTGTGGCGGGGGCCCCCAACGAGCAGTACTTC.

This sequence joins TRBV6-1 and TRBJ2-7; D ambiguous. Germline V CDR1 and CDR2: MNHNS, SASEGT. V lost 6 bases and J lost 0, with 12 bases in between. CDR3 length equals 14 residues. The CDR3 region is CASSIPQISYEQYF. CDR3 coding DNA: TGTGCCAGCAGCATCCCCCAGATCTCCTACGAGCAGTACTTC.

This sequence joins TRBV5-1 and TRBJ2-2; TRBD2 aligns across 7 bases. The length of the CDR3 is 14 residues. The J segment lost 4 bases and the V segment lost 8 bases, leaving 8 bases of the junction unmatched. CDR1 is SGHRS and CDR2 is YFSETQ in the germline V gene. The CDR3 protein is CASREGGLTGELFF. The CDR3 nucleotides are TGCGCCAGTCGAGAGGGAGGGCTCACCGGGGAGCTGTTTTTT.

On this clone: This CDR3 fails to terminate in the conserved phenylalanine or tryptophan, so it likely reflects a read error. No DNA is shown, since the ends of the CDR3 on it are uncertain; the CDR3 is the one TCRdb lists. The V call is TRBV5-3, the J call TRBJ1-1; no check of the table's D call, TRBD1, against the DNA was made. TRBV5-3 is treated as an ORF (open reading frame) with a function not yet certain. Including both end residues, the CDR3 is 12 amino acids long. The CDR3 sequence is CARSLVGQGNST.

The rearrangement links TRBV11-2 to TRBJ1-2; 10 bases fit TRBD1. Trimming removed 6 bases from V and 0 bases from J; junction bases left unmatched: 10. This CDR3 comprises 17 residues. Germline lookup yields CDR1 SGHAT and CDR2 FQNNGV. This CDR3 is CASSHRQGAPTNYGYTF. The CDR3 nucleotides read TGTGCCAGCAGTCATCGACAGGGGGCGCCTACTAACTATGGCTACACCTTC.

CDR3 sequence: CASSLQGHYGYTF. The CDR3 nucleotides are TGTGCCAGCAGCTTACAGGGGCACTATGGCTACACCTTC. The chain uses TRBV7-6 and TRBJ1-2, with a weak D call TRBD1 (6 bases). Trimming took 2 bases from V and 3 from J, leaving 7 bases between them. In germline, CDR1 is SGHVS, CDR2 FNYEAQ. CDR3 length equals 13 residues.

This clone has a handful of counts. The chain combines TRBV30 with TRBJ1-1; 7 bases match TRBD1. The CDR3 extends over 12 amino acids. The junction had 0 bases not matched to a gene; V was cut back by 0 bases and J by 5 bases. Germline V lookup: CDR1 GTSNPN, CDR2 SVGIG (reference sequence). The CDR3 here is CAWSVQGTEAFF. The CDR3 DNA reads TGTGCCTGGAGTGTACAGGGGACTGAAGCTTTCTTT.

This sequence joins TRBV7-6 and TRBJ2-1, with D possibly TRBD1 on 6 matching bases. Looked up from germline, CDR1 is SGHVS and CDR2 is FNYEAQ. V was shortened by 2 bases and J by 4 bases, with 15 bases between the two germline ends. This CDR3 has 16 residues. This chain's CDR3 is CASSLFGGISYNEQFF. The CDR3, as DNA: TGTGCCAGCAGCTTATTTGGGGGCATATCTTACAATGAGCAGTTCTTC.

The chain has TRBV5-6 and TRBJ2-2; 10 bases agree with TRBD1. Germline CDR1 and CDR2: SGHDT and YYEEEE. This CDR3 is 15 amino acids long. V lost 0 bases and J lost 10; bases outside the gene matches: 6. CDR3 residues: CASSLVGQGLKELFF. In nucleotides, the CDR3 is TGTGCCAGCAGCTTGGTGGGACAGGGGTTGAAGGAGCTGTTTTTT. Complete variable domain (other parts from reference TRBV5-6 and TRBJ2-2): DAGVTQSPTHLIKTRGQQVTLRCSPKSGHDTVSWYQQALGQGPQFIFQYYEEEERQRGNFPDRFSGHQFPNYSSELNVNALLLGDSALYLCASSLVGQGLKELFFGEGSRLTVL.

The chain uses TRBV7-2 and TRBJ1-2; tentative D call: TRBD1 (5 bases). Trimming took 1 base from V and 4 from J, leaving 10 bases between them. This CDR3 spans 14 amino acids. Per the germline V gene, CDR1 is SGHTA and CDR2 is FQGNSA. The CDR3: CASSLDGGSYGYTF. The CDR3 coding sequence is TGTGCCAGCAGCTTAGACGGGGGGTCCTATGGCTACACCTTC.

This rearrangement joins TRBV7-2 to TRBJ1-2; TRBD1 is a possible D gene (5 bases). Trimming cost V 6 bases and J 0 bases, with 11 bases left between them. From germline, CDR1 is SGHTA and CDR2 FQGNSA. The CDR3 totals 14 residues. CDR3 in amino acids: CASSPRDSNYGYTF. CDR3 in DNA: TGTGCCAGCAGTCCCCGGGACTCTAACTATGGCTACACCTTC.

This clone was counted between two and nine times. The chain uses TRBV5-1 and TRBJ1-1, with unresolved D. The V gene's germline CDR1 is SGHRS and CDR2 YFSETQ. The CDR3 runs to 13 residues. V was shortened by 0 bases and J by 1 base, with 4 bases between the two germline ends. The CDR3 reads CASSLDTNTEAFF. DNA for the CDR3: TGCGCCAGCAGCTTGGACACGAACACTGAAGCTTTCTTT.

J is TRBJ2-3 and V is TRBV6-5, with D perhaps TRBD1 (6 bases). V was shortened by 5 bases and J by 6 bases, with 18 bases between the two germline ends. Germline V gene lookup returns CDR1 MNHEY and CDR2 SVGAGI. The CDR3 spans 15 residues. This chain's CDR3 is CASSNTGFNSDTQYF. CDR3 in DNA: TGTGCCAGCAGTAACACAGGGTTCAATTCGGATACGCAGTATTTT.

The V gene is TRBV4-1, the J gene TRBJ2-5, with TRBD2 matching over 9 bases. CDR1 and CDR2 from the germline V gene are MGHRA and YSYEKL. The CDR3 length is 17 residues. V was pared by 0 bases and J by 4 bases, with 9 bases of the junction left unmatched. This chain's CDR3 is CASSQELGLAGRETQYF. DNA of the CDR3: TGCGCCAGCAGCCAAGAGTTAGGGCTAGCGGGGAGAGAGACCCAGTACTTC.

The chain joins TRBV5-1 to TRBJ2-3; tentatively, D is TRBD2 (5 bases). V lost 0 bases, J lost 6 bases, and 11 bases lay in between. Germline lookup yields CDR1 SGHRS and CDR2 YFSETQ. The CDR3 length is 14 residues. CDR3 DNA sequence: TGCGCCAGCAGCTTGGCCTTGAGGGCCGATACGCAGTATTTT. It specifies CASSLALRADTQYF.